What follows describes a single TCR beta chain. The data originate from a study of blood T cell repertoires in COVID-19. Study details: Samples representing acute and convalescent COVID-19 were sourced from the United States, Italy and Spain. PBMCs, B-cell-depleted T cells, or T cells were the source of the cDNA or gDNA that made up the material.

Germline lookup yields CDR1 SGHTA and CDR2 FQGNSA. The CDR3 extends over 13 amino acids. V shed 3 bases and J shed 2 bases, with 6 bases lying between them. The authors' processing: Cell counts per sample came from amplifying reference gene primers. Sequenced by immunoSEQ multiplex PCR; TCRdb stores in-frame clones only, minus some. The D gene and trimming were derived from the DNA, and the V and J assignments and clone size from that table. The sample has some 230,000 clones, approximately 80% seen once; the top ten hold approximately 7.4%. The receptor comes from a woman aged 50 to 60 with acute or convalescent COVID-19. The chain combines TRBV7-2 with TRBJ2-3; the D is unclear. The sample taken for sequencing was peripheral blood. The CDR3 sequence: CASSFKYTDTQYF. The CDR3 nucleotides read TGTGCCAGCAGCTTTAAATACACAGATACGCAGTATTTT.